Below, 31 T cell receptor beta chains from the same sample are listed, as sequenced in a study of cytomegalovirus exposure and HLA in healthy donors. A multiplex PCR was run with 60 Vbeta primers and 13 Jbeta primers. The assay was immunoSEQ multiplex PCR, and TCRdb's table has in-frame clones only and misses some. Altogether fewer than 250,000 clones are present, roughly 80% being singletons, with the ten largest covering roughly 1.6%. The source material was PBMCs. Receptors were obtained from a young woman in good health and CMV-seronegative.

V is TRBV7-9 and J is TRBJ1-5, with 7 nucleotides matching TRBD1. In germline, CDR1 is SEHNR, CDR2 FQNEAQ (reference sequence). With V trimmed by 6 bases and J by 0 bases, 5 bases remained unmatched. The CDR3 has 15 residues. CDR3 in DNA: TGTGCCAGCAGTTATGACAGGGATAGCAATCAGCCCCAGCATTTT. Protein product: CASSYDRDSNQPQHF.

This chain joins TRBV30 and TRBJ2-5, with D possibly matching TRBD1 (6 bases). The end of the DNA is better explained by TRBJ2-7, so the J call may be wrong. The length of the CDR3 is 11 residues. The germline V gene has CDR1 GTSNPN and CDR2 SVGIG (reference sequence). The CDR3 reads CAWTPGAEQYF. The CDR3 coding sequence is TGTGCCTGGACCCCAGGGGCCGAGCAGTACTTC.

The chain recombines TRBV19 with TRBJ2-4, with D possibly TRBD1 on 6 matching bases. Per germline, CDR1 LNHDA and CDR2 SQIVND (reference sequence). The CDR3 runs to 17 residues. The germline V and J ends were trimmed by 6 bases and 0 bases, with 18 bases remaining between them. CDR3 region: CASRNSLRDKAKNIQYF. CDR3 nucleotides: TGTGCCAGTAGGAACTCCCTCCGGGACAAAGCCAAAAACATTCAGTACTTC. Full variable domain (missing parts from reference TRBV19 and TRBJ2-4): DGGITQSPKYLFRKEGQNVTLSCEQNLNHDAMYWYRQDPGQGLRLIYYSQIVNDFQKGDIAEGYSVSREKKESFPLTVTSAQKNPTAFYLCASRNSLRDKAKNIQYFGAGTRLSVL.

The chain is built from TRBV28 and TRBJ1-2; D not resolved. This CDR3 comprises 11 residues. The ends were cut back, 6 bases at V and 2 bases at J, with 4 bases in the middle. Germline assignment: CDR1 MDHEN and CDR2 SYDVKM. The CDR3 is CASSPNYGYTF. The CDR3 DNA follows: TGTGCCAGCAGCCCAAACTATGGCTACACCTTC.

The gene calls are TRBV29-1 and TRBJ2-7, with unresolved D. CDR3 size: 12 residues. The germline V gene has CDR1 SQVTM and CDR2 ANQGSEA. V was clipped by 5 bases and J by 3 bases, with 11 bases between them. Here the CDR3 DNA reads TGCAGCGTTTCCCCCGACAACTACGAGCAGTACTTC. It codes for CSVSPDNYEQYF.

The rearrangement uses TRBV4-1 and TRBJ2-3, with D unclear. CDR3 length: 16 residues. V shed 4 bases and J shed 2 bases, with 16 bases lying between them. Germline V CDR1 and CDR2: MGHRA, YSYEKL. The CDR3 here is CASSPLTWAYTDTQYF. In nucleotides, the CDR3 is TGCGCCAGCAGCCCGTTGACGTGGGCCTACACAGATACGCAGTATTTT.

The V gene is TRBV11-2, the J gene TRBJ2-5, with TRBD2 as a possible D gene (6 bases). V lost 5 bases to trimming and J lost 1 base, with 11 bases between them. This CDR3 has 14 amino acids. Germline V gene data show CDR1 as SGHAT and CDR2 as FQNNGV. In DNA, the CDR3 is TGTGCCAGCAGCCTAGGGACTCTCCAAGAGACCCAGTACTTC. Translated, it gives CASSLGTLQETQYF.

For this clone: This same CDR3 is encoded by further DNA sequences in the sample. The rearrangement uses TRBV7-3 and TRBJ1-6; 8 bases are a match to TRBD1. The junction had 2 bases not matched to a gene; V was cut back by 4 bases and J by 6 bases. The CDR3 is made up of 14 amino acids. The germline CDR1 and CDR2 sequences are SGHTA and FQGTGA. The CDR3 loop reads CASSSTGGNSPLHF. The CDR3 DNA reads TGTGCCAGCAGCTCTACAGGGGGTAATTCACCCCTCCACTTT. Looking up the rest from reference TRBV7-3 and TRBJ1-6 gives the full variable domain: GAGVSQTPSNKVTEKGKYVELRCDPISGHTALYWYRQSLGQGPEFLIYFQGTGAADDSGLPNDRFFAVRPEGSVSTLKIQRTERGDSAVYLCASSSTGGNSPLHFGNGTRLTVT.

This sequence joins TRBV7-9 and TRBJ2-2; D not certain. The CDR3 consists of 15 residues. V lost 0 bases and J lost 6, with 11 bases in between. Germline V lookup: CDR1 SEHNR, CDR2 FQNEAQ (reference sequence). The CDR3 loop reads CASSLAQSVAGELFF. The CDR3 coding sequence is TGTGCCAGCAGCTTAGCACAGTCAGTAGCCGGGGAGCTGTTTTTT.

Notes on this clone: A junction boundary mismatches the germline segment, possibly from a read error. V usage is TRBV7-9 and J usage is TRBJ1-3; possibly TRBD1 for D (5 bases). The CDR3 has 16 residues. Germline CDR1 reads SEHNR; CDR2 reads FQNEAQ (reference sequence). The CDR3 loop reads CSSSLGAGTNGNTIYF. In DNA, the CDR3 is TGTTCCAGCAGCTTAGGGGCAGGTACAAATGGAAACACCATATATTTT.

The rearrangement joins TRBV6-5 to TRBJ2-3, with a weak D call TRBD2 (6 bases). CDR1 and CDR2 from the germline V gene are MNHEY and SVGAGI. Between the trimmed V and J ends, which lost 8 bases and 2 bases, there was a span of 11 bases. The CDR3 is 13 residues long. The chain's CDR3 is CASQAGYTDTQYF. Written as DNA, the CDR3 is TGTGCCAGCCAGGCGGGGTACACAGATACGCAGTATTTT.

The chain combines TRBV11-2 with TRBJ1-1; D is ambiguous. The CDR3 loop spans 15 amino acids. The V and J ends lost 0 bases and 0 bases respectively, with 8 bases between them. CDR1 SGHAT and CDR2 FQNNGV come from the germline V gene. The CDR3 bases are TGTGCCAGCAGCTTAGACCCCGACATGAACACTGAAGCTTTCTTT. It is translated as CASSLDPDMNTEAFF.

The chain couples TRBV6-4 to TRBJ1-5; D is uncertain. This CDR3 region has 13 residues. In germline, CDR1 is MRHNA, CDR2 SNTAGT. V lost 5 bases, J lost 3 bases, and 8 bases lay in between. The CDR3 loop is CASSIDTNQPQHF. The CDR3 DNA reads as TGTGCCAGCAGTATCGACACCAATCAGCCCCAGCATTTT.

The chain joins TRBV5-6 to TRBJ1-3; a weak D match, TRBD1 (6 bases). Germline values: CDR1 SGHDT, CDR2 YYEEEE. This CDR3 spans 14 amino acids. Trimming removed 2 bases at V and 2 bases at J, with 8 bases between. In nucleotides, the CDR3 is TGTGCCAGCAGCTTACAGGGTGCTGGAAACACCATATATTTT. This codes for CASSLQGAGNTIYF.

This chain links TRBV7-9 with TRBJ2-5, with D possibly matching TRBD1 (5 bases). The CDR3 sequence is 15 residues long. Germline CDR1 is SEHNR and CDR2 is FQNEAQ (reference sequence). The V end was cut by 2 bases, the J end by 5 bases, with 15 bases between. CDR3 loop: CASSLLGATRETQYF. The DNA for the CDR3 is TGTGCCAGCAGCTTACTTGGGGCGACAAGGGAGACCCAGTACTTC.

The chain uses TRBV5-8 and TRBJ1-3, with 7 nucleotides matching TRBD1. V shed 5 bases, J shed 6 bases, and the junction held 11 bases outside the gene matches. CDR1 is SGHTS, CDR2 YDEGEE, per germline. There are 15 residues in the CDR3. This chain's CDR3 is CASRFGTARENTIYF. The CDR3 DNA sequence: TGTGCCAGCAGATTCGGGACAGCCCGGGAAAACACCATATATTTT.

Details on this clone: Sequence at one end of the junction differs from germline and may be a read error. The chain joins TRBV6-1 to TRBJ2-1, with TRBD1 as a possible D gene (6 bases). Looked up from germline, CDR1 is MNHNS and CDR2 is SASEGT. The CDR3 has 15 amino acids. CDR3 nucleotide sequence: TGTGCCAGCAGCGAAGGACAGTACTCCTACAATGAGCAGTTCTTC. Its protein product is CASSEGQYSYNEQFF.

Concerning this clone: One end of the junction varies from germline; a read error may be responsible. The rearrangement uses TRBV4-2 and TRBJ2-2, with 7 bases lining up with TRBD2. There are 18 residues in the CDR3. The germline V gene encodes CDR1 LGHNA and CDR2 YNFKEQ. In nucleotides, the CDR3 is TGTGCCAGTAGCCAACCACGGATGACTAGCCCAAACACCGGGGAGCTGTTTTTT. Translation: CASSQPRMTSPNTGELFF.

This clone was recorded once. The V and J genes are TRBV27 and TRBJ2-7; 8 bases map to TRBD1. This CDR3 has 15 amino acids. CDR1 is MNHEY and CDR2 is SMNVEV in the germline V gene (reference sequence). V lost 1 base and J lost 2; bases outside the gene matches: 4. This CDR3 is CASSLYGTGPYEQYF. CDR3 in DNA: TGTGCCAGCAGTTTATACGGGACAGGACCCTACGAGCAGTACTTC.

The chain employs TRBV7-3 and TRBJ2-3, with TRBD2 matching 8 bases. The CDR3 is made up of 14 amino acids. Germline trimming cut 6 bases from V and 2 bases from J; bases unmatched to any gene: 4. Per germline, CDR1 SGHTA and CDR2 FQGTGA. This CDR3 reads CASSSGKTTDTQYF. The CDR3 DNA reads TGTGCCAGCAGTAGCGGGAAGACCACAGATACGCAGTATTTT.

This clone was seen once. This rearrangement joins TRBV5-6 to TRBJ2-2; D gene unclear. V lost 3 bases to trimming and J lost 0 bases, with 9 bases between them. The germline V gene encodes CDR1 SGHDT and CDR2 YYEEEE. The CDR3 runs to 15 residues. CDR3 DNA: TGTGCCAGCAGCTGGGCAAACGCGAACACCGGGGAGCTGTTTTTT. This encodes CASSWANANTGELFF.

The chain's CDR3 is CASSDPGKTGELFF. The CDR3 DNA reads TGCGCCAGCAGTGATCCCGGGAAGACCGGGGAGCTGTTTTTT. The V call is TRBV10-1, the J call TRBJ2-2; perhaps TRBD2 as D (5 bases). V gave up 3 bases and J gave up 5 bases, with 10 bases separating them. This CDR3 has 14 residues. CDR1 WNHNN and CDR2 SYGVQD come from the germline V gene (reference sequence).

This clone was recorded only once. This sequence joins TRBV18 and TRBJ1-6, with D possibly matching TRBD1 (6 bases). The CDR3 extends over 14 amino acids. Germline V gene data show CDR1 as KGHSH and CDR2 as LQKENI. V dropped 3 bases and J dropped 6 bases, with 9 bases sitting between them. In DNA form, the CDR3 reads TGTGCCAGCTCACCCGGACAGATTAATTCACCCCTCCACTTT. It is translated as CASSPGQINSPLHF.

The CDR3 loop reads CAIRQGLNQPQHF. CDR3 nucleotides: TGTGCCATCAGGCAGGGGTTAAATCAGCCCCAGCATTTT. The rearrangement uses TRBV10-3 and TRBJ1-5, with D possibly TRBD1 on 6 matching bases. This CDR3 spans 13 amino acids. Between the trimmed V and J ends, which lost 6 bases and 4 bases, there was a span of 10 bases. Looked up from germline, CDR1 is ENHRY and CDR2 is SYGVKD.

The chain joins TRBV29-1 to TRBJ1-2; D ambiguous. V gave up 3 bases and J gave up 2 bases, with 7 bases separating them. The CDR3 spans 12 residues. Germline assignment: CDR1 SQVTM and CDR2 ANQGSEA. The CDR3: CSVEGDNYGYTF. For the CDR3, the DNA is TGCAGCGTTGAGGGAGACAACTATGGCTACACCTTC.

This clone was detected only once. The CDR3 region is CASSQVQGMNTGELFF. The DNA of the CDR3 is TGTGCCAGCAGCCAAGTCCAGGGCATGAACACCGGGGAGCTGTTTTTT. The chain links TRBV14 to TRBJ2-2, with TRBD1 as a possible D gene (5 bases). Germline V gene data show CDR1 as SGHDN and CDR2 as FVKESK. This CDR3 is built from 16 residues. Deletions cut 1 base from V and 1 base from J, with 10 bases between.

The V call is TRBV20-1, the J call TRBJ2-5, with D unclear. V lost 6 bases and J 2 bases, leaving 7 bases between the germline ends. The germline V gene encodes CDR1 DFQATT and CDR2 SNEGSKA (reference sequence). This CDR3 is built from 11 residues. The DNA of the CDR3 is TGCAGTGCGATCAGACAAGAGACCCAGTACTTC. Its protein is CSAIRQETQYF.

The genes are TRBV30 and TRBJ2-2; TRBD1 is a possible D gene (6 bases). CDR1 is GTSNPN, CDR2 SVGIG, per germline (reference sequence). The CDR3 sequence is 12 residues long. V dropped 4 bases and J dropped 4 bases, with 7 bases sitting between them. The CDR3 reads CAWMGATGELFF. The CDR3 DNA sequence: TGTGCCTGGATGGGGGCCACCGGGGAGCTGTTTTTT.

This chain connects TRBV18 to TRBJ1-2; 8 nucleotides line up with TRBD1. Germline assignment: CDR1 KGHSH and CDR2 LQKENI. This CDR3 is 14 amino acids long. With V trimmed by 3 bases and J by 4 bases, 4 bases remained unmatched. The DNA of the CDR3 is TGTGCCAGCTCACCGTCAGGGGGCGGCTATGGCTACACCTTC. Encoded protein: CASSPSGGGYGYTF.

The chain recombines TRBV15 with TRBJ2-3, with 7 bases identical to TRBD1. CDR3 length: 15 amino acids. Germline V gene data show CDR1 as LNHNV and CDR2 as YYDKDF (reference sequence). The V segment lost 0 bases and the J segment 2 bases; nucleotides outside the gene matches: 2. CDR3 in amino acids: CATSRETGTTDTQYF. The CDR3 nucleotides read TGTGCCACCAGCAGAGAGACAGGGACCACAGATACGCAGTATTTT. Drawing the rest from reference TRBV15 and TRBJ2-3, the complete variable domain is DAMVIQNPRYQVTQFGKPVTLSCSQTLNHNVMYWYQQKSSQAPKLLFHYYDKDFNNEADTPDNFQSRRPNTSFCFLDIRSPGLGDTAMYLCATSRETGTTDTQYFGPGTRLTVL.

In the case of this clone: Sequence at one end of the junction differs from germline and may be a read error. The chain has TRBV7-9 and TRBJ1-2; no firm D call. Germline V lookup: CDR1 SEHNR, CDR2 FQNEAQ (reference sequence). This CDR3 contains 12 residues. This CDR3 is CSSSSQLYGYTF. The CDR3 DNA is TGTTCCAGCAGCTCACAGCTCTATGGCTACACCTTC. The full variable domain, in which reference TRBV7-9 and TRBJ1-2 provide the parts outside the CDR3, is DTGVSQNPRHKITKRGQNVTFRCDPISEHNRLYWYRQTLGQGPEFLTYFQNEAQLEKSRLLSDRFSAERPKGSFSTLEIQRTEQGDSAMYLCSSSSQLYGYTFGSGTRLTVV.